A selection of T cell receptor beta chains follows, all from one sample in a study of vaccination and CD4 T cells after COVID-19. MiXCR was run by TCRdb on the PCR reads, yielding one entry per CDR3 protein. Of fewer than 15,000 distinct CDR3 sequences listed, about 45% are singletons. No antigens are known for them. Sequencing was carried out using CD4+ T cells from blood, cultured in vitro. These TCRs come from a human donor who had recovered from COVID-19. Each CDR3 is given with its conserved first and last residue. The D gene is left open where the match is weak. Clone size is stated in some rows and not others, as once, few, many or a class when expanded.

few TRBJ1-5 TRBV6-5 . TGTGCCAGCAGTTACGACAGGAATCAGCCCCAGCATTTT CASSYDRNQPQHF
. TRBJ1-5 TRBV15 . TGTGCCACCAGCAGAGGGACAATCAATCAGCCCCAGCATTTT CATSRGTINQPQHF
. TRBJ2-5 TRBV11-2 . TGTGCCAGCAGCCCATGGGGCGGACAGGAGACCCAGTACTTC CASSPWGGQETQYF
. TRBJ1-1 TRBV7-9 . TGTGCCAGCAGACCTCTTTACAGGGAGTTTTGGAACACTGAAGCTTTCTTT CASRPLYREFWNTEAFF
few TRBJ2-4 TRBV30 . TGTGCCTGGAGTGTACCAGGGTCCAAAAACATTCAGTACTTC CAWSVPGSKNIQYF
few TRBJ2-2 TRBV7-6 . TGTGCCAGCAGCTTACAGGCGATGAACACCGGGGAGCTGTTTTTT CASSLQAMNTGELFF
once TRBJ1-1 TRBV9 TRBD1 TGTGCCAGCAACAGGGGGGAGACTGAAGCTTTCTTT CASNRGETEAFF
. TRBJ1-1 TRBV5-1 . TGCGCCAGCCGGACGACAGACGACACTGAAGCTTTCTTT CASRTTDDTEAFF
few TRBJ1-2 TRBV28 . TGTGCCAGCAGTTCGATTTATGGCTACACCTTC CASSSIYGYTF
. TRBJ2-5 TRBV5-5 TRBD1 TGTGCCAGCAGCCAAAGGGACAGGGTAGAGACCCAGTACTTC CASSQRDRVETQYF
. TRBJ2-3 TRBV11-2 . TGTGCCAGCAGCTTATGGAGTAGCGGCAGCACAGATACGCAGTATTTT CASSLWSSGSTDTQYF
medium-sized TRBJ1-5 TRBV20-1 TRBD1 TGCAGTGCTAGTCCTGGACAGGGGGCGTATCAGCCCCAGCATTTT CSASPGQGAYQPQHF
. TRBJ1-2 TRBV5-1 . TGCGCCAGCAGCTTCAGGGTAAACTATGGCTACACCTTC CASSFRVNYGYTF
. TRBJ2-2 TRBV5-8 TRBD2 TGTGCCAGCAGCCACGGACTAGCGGGAGGGGCCGGGGAGCTGTTTTTT CASSHGLAGGAGELFF
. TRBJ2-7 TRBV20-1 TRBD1 TGCAGTGCTAGCCGGGACAGTGATATCCACGAGCAGTACTTC CSASRDSDIHEQYF
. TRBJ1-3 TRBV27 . TGTGCCAGCAGTTTACGGTCCTCTGGAAACACCATATATTTT CASSLRSSGNTIYF
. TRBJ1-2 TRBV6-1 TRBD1 TGTGCCAGCAGTGAGGCCCCGGGACAGGCAAACTATGGCTACACCTTC CASSEAPGQANYGYTF
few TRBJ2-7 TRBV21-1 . TGTGCCAGCACGGGGACTAGCGGGCCCCGAGACACCTACGAGCAGTACTTC CASTGTSGPRDTYEQYF
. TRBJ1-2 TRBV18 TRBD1 TGTGCCAGCTCACCGACGCAACAGGGGGGTTCTTTTGGCTACACCTTC CASSPTQQGGSFGYTF
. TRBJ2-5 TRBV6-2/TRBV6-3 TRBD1 TGTGCCAGCGGACAGGGGAGGGGAGAGACCCAGTACTTC CASGQGRGETQYF
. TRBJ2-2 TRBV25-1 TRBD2 TGTGCCAGCGGTGGGGGGGCCGGGGAGCTGTTTTTT CASGGGAGELFF
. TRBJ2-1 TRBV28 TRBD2 TGTGCCAGCAATGGGGGGGGATTCAATGAGCAGTTCTTC CASNGGGFNEQFF
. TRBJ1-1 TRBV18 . TGTGCCAGCTCGTCCTTACCGGGGCCCACTGAAGCTTTCTTT CASSSLPGPTEAFF
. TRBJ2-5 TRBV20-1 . TGCAGTGCTGCCAGGGAGGAGACCCGGTACTTC CSAAREETRYF
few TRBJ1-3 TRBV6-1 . TGTGCCAGCAGTCAGGACGGACGAAACACCATATATTTT CASSQDGRNTIYF
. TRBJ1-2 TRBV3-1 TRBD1 TGTGCCAGCAGCCAATCGAACAAAGGCGGGACAGGGGAGAGCTACACCTTC CASSQSNKGGTGESYTF
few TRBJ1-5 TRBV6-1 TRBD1 TGTGCCAGCAGGGCCGGGACAGGGGCCAATCAGCCCCAGCATTTT CASRAGTGANQPQHF
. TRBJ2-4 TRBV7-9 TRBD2 TGTGCCAGCAGCGCCCGGGGGGGGAACATTCAGTACTTC CASSARGGNIQYF
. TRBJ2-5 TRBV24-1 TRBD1 TGTGCCACCAGTGCCGGGACAGTCCTCGGGACCCAGTACTTC CATSAGTVLGTQYF
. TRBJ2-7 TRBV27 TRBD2 TGTGCCAGCAGTTTGAGCGGGAGGCCCTTTTACGAGCAGTACTTC CASSLSGRPFYEQYF